Each of the 20 T cell receptor beta chains below was sequenced from the same sample in a study of identical twins. MiXCR was run by TCRdb on the 5' RACE reads, yielding one entry per CDR3 protein. The sample lists approximately 470,000 distinct CDR3 sequences, more than 13% occurring once. This same sample was also part of a study on yellow fever vaccine responses in identical twins.

The sequenced sample was CD4+ T cells sorted from blood. These receptors were obtained from a woman under 30 in good health.

This clonotype has a handful of counts. The chain is built from TRBV7-9 and TRBJ2-7; D is undetermined. Germline lookup yields CDR1 SEHNR and CDR2 FQNEAQ (reference sequence). V was shortened by 5 bases and J by 3 bases, with 14 bases between the two germline ends. There are 14 residues in the CDR3. The CDR3 DNA follows: TGTGCCAGCAGCCCCTTTGGGTTCGACTACGAGCAGTACTTC. Encoded protein: CASSPFGFDYEQYF.

J is TRBJ2-1 and V is TRBV7-3, with 11 bases aligning to TRBD1. Germline lookup yields CDR1 SGHTA and CDR2 FQGTGA. V lost 2 bases to trimming and J lost 8 bases; unmatched junction nucleotides: 11. This CDR3 is 17 amino acids long. As DNA, the CDR3 is TGTGCCAGCAGCTTACCTGGGACAGGGGGAACTATGGATGAGCAGTTCTTC. It encodes CASSLPGTGGTMDEQFF.

The chain uses TRBV7-9 and TRBJ2-5, with D hard to call. Germline assignment: CDR1 SEHNR and CDR2 FQNEAQ (reference sequence). With 4 bases removed from V and 5 bases from J, the gap between germline ends came to 11 bases. The CDR3 is made up of 13 amino acids. DNA of the CDR3: TGTGCCAGCAGCTCTCGGAATTTGGAGACCCAGTACTTC. It is translated as CASSSRNLETQYF. The variable domain in full, with the rest retrieved from reference TRBV7-9 and TRBJ2-5, is DTGVSQNPRHKITKRGQNVTFRCDPISEHNRLYWYRQTLGQGPEFLTYFQNEAQLEKSRLLSDRFSAERPKGSFSTLEIQRTEQGDSAMYLCASSSRNLETQYFGPGTRLLVL.

This clonotype was found a few times. The rearrangement links TRBV6-2 or TRBV6-3 to TRBJ2-2, with 11 bases identical to TRBD2. This CDR3 contains 16 residues. Unmatched junction bases numbered 3, after V lost 4 bases and J lost 2 bases. In germline, CDR1 is MNHEY, CDR2 SVGEGT. CDR3 amino acids: CASSSLAGGNTGELFF. The CDR3 DNA is TGTGCCAGCAGTTCTCTAGCGGGAGGTAACACCGGGGAGCTGTTTTTT.

This clonotype was seen a few times. This chain joins TRBV28 and TRBJ2-7; the D call may be TRBD1 or TRBD2 (6 bases each). Trimming removed 8 bases from V and 7 bases from J, with 24 bases in between. In germline, CDR1 is MDHEN, CDR2 SYDVKM. The CDR3 totals 15 residues. CDR3 amino acids: CASWGRGPIRVEQYF. The CDR3 region has the DNA TGTGCCAGCTGGGGCCGGGGGCCCATAAGGGTGGAGCAGTACTTC.

The V call is TRBV3-1, the J call TRBJ2-7; 10 positions match TRBD2. V gave up 3 bases and J gave up 3 bases; unmatched junction bases: 5. This CDR3 contains 15 residues. Germline assignment: CDR1 LGHDT and CDR2 YNNKEL (reference sequence). CDR3 loop: CASSQMTSGYYEQYF. The CDR3 coding sequence is TGTGCCAGCAGCCAGATGACTAGCGGGTACTACGAGCAGTACTTC.

This clonotype was seen more than once but under ten times. The chain couples TRBV12-3 or TRBV12-4 to TRBJ2-7; D tentatively reads TRBD1 or TRBD2 (5 bases each). The CDR3 totals 14 residues. Trimming removed 4 bases from V and 0 bases from J, with 10 bases in between. CDR3 protein: CASSSGPPSYEQYF. The CDR3 DNA is TGTGCCAGCAGTTCGGGACCCCCCTCCTACGAGCAGTACTTC.

The genes are TRBV7-3 and TRBJ2-3; tentative D call: TRBD1 (6 bases). Germline lookup yields CDR1 SGHTA and CDR2 FQGTGA. V was cut by 2 bases and J by 0 bases, with 12 bases left in between. This CDR3 is built from 16 residues. The CDR3 is CASSLGQHPSTDTQYF. CDR3 bases: TGTGCCAGCAGCTTAGGACAGCACCCTAGCACAGATACGCAGTATTTT.

This clonotype was seen more than once but under ten times. The chain couples TRBV4-2 to TRBJ2-7; D gene unclear. The CDR3 extends over 13 amino acids. Germline loops: CDR1 LGHNA, CDR2 YNFKEQ. V was pared by 0 bases and J by 7 bases, with 10 bases between. CDR3 sequence reads: CASSQEFSWEQYF. CDR3 nucleotides: TGTGCCAGCAGCCAAGAGTTTAGTTGGGAGCAGTACTTC.

The rearrangement links TRBV6-1 to TRBJ2-3; 7 nucleotides match TRBD1. The CDR3 spans 16 residues. Germline trimming cut 6 bases from V and 3 bases from J; bases unmatched to any gene: 12. The V gene's germline CDR1 is MNHNS and CDR2 SASEGT. CDR3 sequence: CASSQPRDRLTDTQYF. CDR3 sequence (DNA): TGTGCCAGCAGCCAGCCCCGGGACAGACTAACAGATACGCAGTATTTT.

This clonotype was recorded many times. The rearrangement joins TRBV7-9 to TRBJ2-3, with D unresolved. This CDR3 has 13 amino acids. V lost 1 base and J 1 base, leaving 3 bases between the germline ends. Germline V CDR1 and CDR2: SEHNR, FQNEAQ (reference sequence). DNA of the CDR3: TGTGCCAGCAGCTTAGGGGGCACAGATACGCAGTATTTT. It translates to CASSLGGTDTQYF.

The chain joins TRBV7-2 to TRBJ2-1; D is unclear. The CDR3 contains 14 residues. CDR1 is SGHTA, CDR2 FQGNSA, per germline. The V end was cut by 5 bases, the J end by 4 bases, with 12 bases between. CDR3 DNA sequence: TGTGCCAGCAGCCCATCCATAGGGTACAATGAGCAGTTCTTC. Translation: CASSPSIGYNEQFF. The variable domain in full, with the rest retrieved from reference TRBV7-2 and TRBJ2-1, is GAGVSQSPSNKVTEKGKDVELRCDPISGHTALYWYRQSLGQGLEFLIYFQGNSAPDKSGLPSDRFSAERTGGSVSTLTIQRTQQEDSAVYLCASSPSIGYNEQFFGPGTRLTVL.

The chain couples TRBV6-1 to TRBJ2-3, with D possibly being TRBD2 (6 bases). This CDR3 region has 15 residues. Germline CDR1 reads MNHNS; CDR2 reads SASEGT. The germline V and J ends were trimmed by 8 bases and 6 bases, with 21 bases remaining between them. In nucleotides, the CDR3 is TGTGCCAGCGGCCCAGTGGAGGGGATGAAGGATACGCAGTATTTT. It encodes CASGPVEGMKDTQYF.

The rearrangement uses TRBV3-1 and TRBJ2-5, with TRBD2 matching over 8 bases. Germline assignment: CDR1 LGHDT and CDR2 YNNKEL (reference sequence). Germline trimming cut 5 bases from V and 5 bases from J; bases unmatched to any gene: 13. CDR3 length: 16 amino acids. The CDR3, as DNA: TGTGCCAGCAGCTCTTCCGGGACTAGTTTCAGGGAGACCCAGTACTTC. This encodes CASSSSGTSFRETQYF.

This clonotype was detected a few times. This chain connects TRBV18 to TRBJ2-7, with 8 bases aligning to TRBD2. Trimming removed 3 bases from V and 0 bases from J; junction bases left unmatched: 1. There are 14 residues in the CDR3. Per germline, CDR1 KGHSH and CDR2 LQKENI. The CDR3, as DNA: TGTGCCAGCTCACCGGGACTAGACTCCTACGAGCAGTACTTC. This sequence encodes CASSPGLDSYEQYF.

This clonotype was detected a few times. Written as DNA, the CDR3 is TGCAGTGCTCTCAGGGAAGGCTACGAGCAGTACTTC. The encoded protein is CSALREGYEQYF. The chain employs TRBV20-1 and TRBJ2-7; the D gene is possibly TRBD1 (5 bases). This CDR3 comprises 12 residues. V shed 5 bases and J shed 3 bases, with 11 bases lying between them. In germline, CDR1 is DFQATT, CDR2 SNEGSKA (reference sequence).

V and J are TRBV2 and TRBJ2-1, with D perhaps TRBD2 (5 bases). The CDR3 totals 14 residues. Germline V gives CDR1 SNHLY, CDR2 FYNNEI. Trimming pared 2 bases from V and 4 bases from J, leaving 9 bases between. This chain's CDR3 is CASSEREGYNEQFF. The CDR3 nucleotides read TGTGCCAGCAGTGAACGGGAAGGTTACAATGAGCAGTTCTTC.

This clonotype was recorded at least ten times. The rearrangement joins TRBV7-2 to TRBJ2-2, with no clear D. This CDR3 has 15 residues. Germline V gene sequence: CDR1 SGHTA, CDR2 FQGNSA. Trimming stripped 0 bases from V and 6 bases from J, with 11 bases between. The CDR3 DNA reads TGTGCCAGCAGCTTAGCGGCATCTATCCCCGGGGAGCTGTTTTTT. As protein: CASSLAASIPGELFF.

This clonotype appeared a few times. This rearrangement joins TRBV5-1 to TRBJ2-7, with D unresolved. Germline V gene lookup returns CDR1 SGHRS and CDR2 YFSETQ. This CDR3 region has 13 residues. Trimming cost V 4 bases and J 8 bases, with 16 bases left between them. CDR3 bases: TGCGCCAGCAGCACGGACGGACCTACGAAGCAGTACTTC. This sequence encodes CASSTDGPTKQYF.

The CDR3 protein is CASSSRGRISSGETQYF. CDR3 DNA sequence: TGTGCCAGCAGCTCCCGGGGACGGATCTCCTCGGGAGAGACCCAGTACTTC. The genes are TRBV5-6 and TRBJ2-5; the D gene could be TRBD1 or TRBD2 (5 bases each). The germline gives CDR1 SGHDT, CDR2 YYEEEE. V shed 3 bases and J shed 4 bases, with 22 bases lying between them. This CDR3 region has 17 residues.